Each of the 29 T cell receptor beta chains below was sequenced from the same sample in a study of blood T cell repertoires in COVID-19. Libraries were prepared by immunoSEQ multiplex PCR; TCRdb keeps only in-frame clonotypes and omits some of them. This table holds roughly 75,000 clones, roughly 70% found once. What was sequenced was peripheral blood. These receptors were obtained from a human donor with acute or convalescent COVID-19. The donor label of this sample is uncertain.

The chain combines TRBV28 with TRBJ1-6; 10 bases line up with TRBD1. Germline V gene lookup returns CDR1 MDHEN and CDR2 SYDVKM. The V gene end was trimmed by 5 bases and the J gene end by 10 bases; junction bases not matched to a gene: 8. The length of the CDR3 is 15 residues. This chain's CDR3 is CASSPLTGGRSPLHF. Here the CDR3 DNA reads TGTGCCAGCAGTCCGTTGACAGGGGGCAGGTCACCCCTCCACTTT.

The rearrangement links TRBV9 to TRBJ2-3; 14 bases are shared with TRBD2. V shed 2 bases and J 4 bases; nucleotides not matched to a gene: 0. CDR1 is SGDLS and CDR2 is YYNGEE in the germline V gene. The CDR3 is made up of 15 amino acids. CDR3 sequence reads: CASSVTSGRADTQYF. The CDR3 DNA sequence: TGTGCCAGCAGCGTGACTAGCGGGAGGGCAGATACGCAGTATTTT. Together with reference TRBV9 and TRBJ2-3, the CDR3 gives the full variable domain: DSGVTQTPKHLITATGQRVTLRCSPRSGDLSVYWYQQSLDQGLQFLIQYYNGEERAKGNILERFSAQQFPDLHSELNLSSLELGDSALYFCASSVTSGRADTQYFGPGTRLTVL.

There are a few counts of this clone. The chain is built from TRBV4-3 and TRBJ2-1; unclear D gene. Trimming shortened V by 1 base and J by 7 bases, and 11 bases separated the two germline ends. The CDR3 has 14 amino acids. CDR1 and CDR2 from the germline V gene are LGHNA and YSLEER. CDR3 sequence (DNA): TGCGCCAGCAGCCAAGGGAACTATATGAATGAGCAGTTCTTC. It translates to CASSQGNYMNEQFF.

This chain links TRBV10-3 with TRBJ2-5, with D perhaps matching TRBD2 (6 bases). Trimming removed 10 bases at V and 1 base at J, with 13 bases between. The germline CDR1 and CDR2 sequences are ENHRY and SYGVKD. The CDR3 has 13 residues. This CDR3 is CATGPGGQETQYF. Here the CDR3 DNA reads TGTGCCACCGGACCCGGGGGCCAAGAGACCCAGTACTTC.

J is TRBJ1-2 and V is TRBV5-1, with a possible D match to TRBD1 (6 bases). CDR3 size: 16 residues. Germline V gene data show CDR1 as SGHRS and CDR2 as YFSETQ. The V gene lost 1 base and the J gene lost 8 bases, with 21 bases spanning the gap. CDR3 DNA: TGCGCCAGCAGCTTGTTTGTCGGACAGCCAGAGGCGGGCTACACCTTC. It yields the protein CASSLFVGQPEAGYTF.

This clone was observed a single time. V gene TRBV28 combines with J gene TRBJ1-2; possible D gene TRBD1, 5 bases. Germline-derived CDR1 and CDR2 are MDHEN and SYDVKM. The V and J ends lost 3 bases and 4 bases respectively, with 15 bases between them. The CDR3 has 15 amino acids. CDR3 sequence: CASSLTAPGGYGYTF. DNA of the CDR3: TGTGCCAGCAGTTTGACAGCGCCCGGCGGCTATGGCTACACCTTC.

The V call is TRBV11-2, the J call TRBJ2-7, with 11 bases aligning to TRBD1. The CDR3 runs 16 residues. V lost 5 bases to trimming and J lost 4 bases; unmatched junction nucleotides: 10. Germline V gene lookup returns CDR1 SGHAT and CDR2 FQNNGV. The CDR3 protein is CASSLGTGGRIYEQYF. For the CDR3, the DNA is TGTGCCAGCAGCCTGGGGACAGGGGGGAGAATTTACGAGCAGTACTTC.

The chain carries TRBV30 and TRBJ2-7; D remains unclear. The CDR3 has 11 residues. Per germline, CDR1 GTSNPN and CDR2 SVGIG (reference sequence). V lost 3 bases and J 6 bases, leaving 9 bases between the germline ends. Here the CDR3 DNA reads TGTGCCTGGAGAGTGGAGTCCGAGCAGTACTTC. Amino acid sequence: CAWRVESEQYF.

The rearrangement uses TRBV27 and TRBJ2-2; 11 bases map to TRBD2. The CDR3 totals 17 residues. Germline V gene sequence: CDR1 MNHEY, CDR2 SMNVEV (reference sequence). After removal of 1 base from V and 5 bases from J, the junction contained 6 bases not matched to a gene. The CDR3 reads CASSLFSGGVLTGELFF. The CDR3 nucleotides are TGTGCCAGCAGTTTATTTAGCGGGGGGGTGCTAACCGGGGAGCTGTTTTTT.

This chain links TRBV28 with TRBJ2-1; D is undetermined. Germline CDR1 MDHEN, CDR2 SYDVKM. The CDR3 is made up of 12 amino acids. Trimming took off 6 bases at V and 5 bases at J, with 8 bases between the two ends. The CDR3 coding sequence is TGTGCCAGCAGCCCCCTTGACAATGAGCAGTTCTTC. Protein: CASSPLDNEQFF.

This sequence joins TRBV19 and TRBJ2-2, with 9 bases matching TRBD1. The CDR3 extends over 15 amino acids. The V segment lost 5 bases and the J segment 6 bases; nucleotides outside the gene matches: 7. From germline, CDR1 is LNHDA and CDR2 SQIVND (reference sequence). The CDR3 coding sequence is TGTGCCAGTAGTCGGGACAGGGCGGACCCCGGGGAGCTGTTTTTT. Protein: CASSRDRADPGELFF.

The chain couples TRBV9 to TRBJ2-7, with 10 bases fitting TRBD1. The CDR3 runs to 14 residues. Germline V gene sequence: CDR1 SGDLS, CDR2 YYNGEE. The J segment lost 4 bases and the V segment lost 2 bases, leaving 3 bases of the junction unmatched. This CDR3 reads CASSVGQGVYEQYF. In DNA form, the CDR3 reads TGTGCCAGCAGCGTCGGACAGGGGGTGTACGAGCAGTACTTC.

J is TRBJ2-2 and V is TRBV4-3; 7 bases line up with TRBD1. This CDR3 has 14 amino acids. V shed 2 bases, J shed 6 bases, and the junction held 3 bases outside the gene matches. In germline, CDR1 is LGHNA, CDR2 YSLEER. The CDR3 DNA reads TGCGCCAGCAGCCAACGACAGGGCCCCGGGGAGCTGTTTTTT. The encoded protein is CASSQRQGPGELFF.

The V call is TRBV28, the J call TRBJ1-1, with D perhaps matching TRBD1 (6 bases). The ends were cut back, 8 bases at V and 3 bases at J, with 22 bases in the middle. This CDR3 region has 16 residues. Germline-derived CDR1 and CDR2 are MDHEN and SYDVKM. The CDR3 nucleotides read TGTGCCAGCGGAACGTGGGGGTCTAAGGGGGACACTGAAGCTTTCTTT. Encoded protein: CASGTWGSKGDTEAFF.

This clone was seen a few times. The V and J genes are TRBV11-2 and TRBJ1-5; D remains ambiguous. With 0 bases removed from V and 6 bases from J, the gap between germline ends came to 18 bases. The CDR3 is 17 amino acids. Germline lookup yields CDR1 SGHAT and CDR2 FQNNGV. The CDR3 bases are TGTGCCAGCAGCTTAGATTGGCACACCGGAGAGCGTCAGCCCCAGCATTTT. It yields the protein CASSLDWHTGERQPQHF.

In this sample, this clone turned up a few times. The CDR3 coding sequence is TGTGCCAGCTCGTCCGGGAGTGGAAACACCATATATTTT. It is translated as CASSSGSGNTIYF. This chain links TRBV18 with TRBJ1-3; no definite D call. Trimming left V 6 bases short and J 3 bases short, with 9 bases between. Germline CDR1 reads KGHSH; CDR2 reads LQKENI. The CDR3 contains 13 residues.

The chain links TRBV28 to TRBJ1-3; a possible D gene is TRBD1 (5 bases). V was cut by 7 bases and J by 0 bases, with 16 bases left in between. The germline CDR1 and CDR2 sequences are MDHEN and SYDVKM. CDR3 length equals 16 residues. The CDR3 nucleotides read TGTGCCAGCAAAAACACAGGTGCCTACTCTGGAAACACCATATATTTT. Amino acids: CASKNTGAYSGNTIYF.

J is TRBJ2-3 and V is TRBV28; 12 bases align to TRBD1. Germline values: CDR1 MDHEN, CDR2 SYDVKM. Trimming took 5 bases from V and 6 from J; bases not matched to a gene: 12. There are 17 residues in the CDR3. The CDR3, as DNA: TGTGCCAGCAGTGACCCGGGACAGGGGGCTGTTCGTGATACGCAGTATTTT. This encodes CASSDPGQGAVRDTQYF.

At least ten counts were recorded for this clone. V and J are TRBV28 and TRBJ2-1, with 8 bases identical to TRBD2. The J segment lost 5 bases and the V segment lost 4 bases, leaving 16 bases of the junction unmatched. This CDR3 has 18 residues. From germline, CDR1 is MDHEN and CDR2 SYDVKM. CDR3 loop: CASSSPYSRGGPHNEQFF. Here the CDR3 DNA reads TGTGCCAGCAGTTCACCGTACTCACGGGGGGGCCCTCACAATGAGCAGTTCTTC.

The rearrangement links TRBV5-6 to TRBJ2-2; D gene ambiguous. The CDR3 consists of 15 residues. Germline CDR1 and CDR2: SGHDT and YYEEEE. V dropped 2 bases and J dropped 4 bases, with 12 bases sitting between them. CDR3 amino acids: CASSFRLRGTGELFF. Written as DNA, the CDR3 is TGTGCCAGCAGCTTTCGGCTAAGAGGCACCGGGGAGCTGTTTTTT.

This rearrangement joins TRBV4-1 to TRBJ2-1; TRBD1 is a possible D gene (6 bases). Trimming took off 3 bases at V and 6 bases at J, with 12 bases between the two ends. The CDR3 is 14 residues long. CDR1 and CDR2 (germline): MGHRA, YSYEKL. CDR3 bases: TGCGCCAGCAGCCAGTTCTTCAGGGGCAATGAGCAGTTCTTC. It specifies CASSQFFRGNEQFF.

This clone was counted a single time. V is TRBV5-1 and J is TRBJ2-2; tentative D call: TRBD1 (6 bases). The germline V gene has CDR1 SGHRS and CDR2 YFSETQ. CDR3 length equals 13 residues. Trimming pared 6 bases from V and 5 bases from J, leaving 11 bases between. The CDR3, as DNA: TGCGCCAGCAAGGCAGGGGAAACCGGGGAGCTGTTTTTT. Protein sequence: CASKAGETGELFF.

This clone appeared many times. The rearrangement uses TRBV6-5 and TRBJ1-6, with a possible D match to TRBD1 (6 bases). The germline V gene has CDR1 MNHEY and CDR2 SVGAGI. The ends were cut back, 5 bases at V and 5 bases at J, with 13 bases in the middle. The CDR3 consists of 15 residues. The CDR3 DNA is TGTGCCAGCAGTCGAACCACAGGGAATAATTCACCCCTCCACTTT. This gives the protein CASSRTTGNNSPLHF.

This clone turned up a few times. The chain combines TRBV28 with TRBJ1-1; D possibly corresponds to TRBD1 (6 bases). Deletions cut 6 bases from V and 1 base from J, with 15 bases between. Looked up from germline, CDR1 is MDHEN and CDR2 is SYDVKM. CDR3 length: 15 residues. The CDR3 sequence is CASRLPTGRNTEAFF. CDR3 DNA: TGTGCCAGCAGACTTCCCACAGGGCGGAACACTGAAGCTTTCTTT.

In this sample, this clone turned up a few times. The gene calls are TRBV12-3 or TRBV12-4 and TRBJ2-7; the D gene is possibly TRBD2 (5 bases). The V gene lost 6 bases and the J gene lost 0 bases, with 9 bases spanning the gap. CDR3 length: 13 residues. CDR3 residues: CASRVASSYEQYF. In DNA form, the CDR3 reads TGTGCCAGCAGAGTAGCGAGCTCCTACGAGCAGTACTTC.

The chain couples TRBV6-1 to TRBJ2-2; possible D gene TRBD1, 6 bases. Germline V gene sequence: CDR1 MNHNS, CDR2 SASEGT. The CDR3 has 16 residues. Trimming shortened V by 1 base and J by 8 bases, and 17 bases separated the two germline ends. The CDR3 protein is CASSEDGGSWVGELFF. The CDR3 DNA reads TGTGCCAGCAGTGAAGATGGGGGCTCGTGGGTAGGGGAGCTGTTTTTT.

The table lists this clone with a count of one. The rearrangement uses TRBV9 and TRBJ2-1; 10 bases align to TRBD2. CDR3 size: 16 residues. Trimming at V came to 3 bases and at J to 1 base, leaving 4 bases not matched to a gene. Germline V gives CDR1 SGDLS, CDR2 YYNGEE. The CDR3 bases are TGTGCCAGCAGCGGGAGCGGGGGGGTATCCTACAATGAGCAGTTCTTC. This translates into CASSGSGGVSYNEQFF. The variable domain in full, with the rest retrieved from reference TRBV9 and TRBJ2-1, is DSGVTQTPKHLITATGQRVTLRCSPRSGDLSVYWYQQSLDQGLQFLIQYYNGEERAKGNILERFSAQQFPDLHSELNLSSLELGDSALYFCASSGSGGVSYNEQFFGPGTRLTVL.

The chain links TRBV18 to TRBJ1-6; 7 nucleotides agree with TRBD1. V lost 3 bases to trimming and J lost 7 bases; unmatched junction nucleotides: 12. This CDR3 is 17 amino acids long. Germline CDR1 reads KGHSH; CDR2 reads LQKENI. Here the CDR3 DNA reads TGTGCCAGCTCACCTACCCCCGGGACAGCTAAAAATTCACCCCTCCACTTT. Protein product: CASSPTPGTAKNSPLHF.

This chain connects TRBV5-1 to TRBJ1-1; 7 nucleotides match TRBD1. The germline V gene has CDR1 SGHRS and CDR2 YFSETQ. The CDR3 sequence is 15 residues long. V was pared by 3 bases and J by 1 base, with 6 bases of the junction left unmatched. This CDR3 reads CASSYQGDENTEAFF. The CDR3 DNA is TGCGCCAGCAGCTACCAGGGGGATGAGAACACTGAAGCTTTCTTT.